This T cell receptor beta chain was found in a study of CD8 T cells in ankylosing spondylitis. Study outcomes and limitations: For ankylosing spondylitis blood, a TCR beta motif of under 10 highly homologous variants appeared characteristic. Reportedly, matched ankylosing spondylitis synovial fluid was significantly enriched for disease-linked clones. CD8+ cells made up the disease-linked clones, which were relatively rare in peripheral blood.

Quantitative molecular-barcoded 5'-RACE generated the TCR beta libraries. MiXCR, run by TCRdb on the 5' RACE reads, gives a single entry per CDR3 protein. The top ten hold 6.5% to 7% of the sample, which has approximately 550,000 distinct CDR3 sequences, more than 9.5% seen once. This clonotype was found a few times. Its antigen is not known. The germline V gene has CDR1 LGHDT and CDR2 YNNKEL (reference sequence). The V segment lost 7 bases and the J segment 5 bases; nucleotides outside the gene matches: 10. The CDR3 is 14 residues long. This sequence originates from a male donor with ankylosing spondylitis. The V call is TRBV3-1, the J call TRBJ2-5; 7 nucleotides align to TRBD2. Sequences were obtained from blood, either unsorted or a sorted T cell fraction (not recorded which). For the CDR3, the DNA is TGTGCCAGCAACCCGGGACTAAGCCAGGAGACCCAGTACTTC. Amino acid sequence: CASNPGLSQETQYF.